Listed below are T cell receptor beta chains from one sample, sequenced in a study of T cell responses to AZD1222 COVID-19 vaccine. The repertoire was sequenced with immunoSEQ multiplex PCR; TCRdb's copy has only in-frame clones and lacks some. The table has roughly 150,000 clones, 92% seen once; the top ten hold over 1.5%. This sample comprised peripheral blood, obtained on day 0 of AZD1222 vaccination. These receptors all stem from an adult in good health. Each CDR3 is given with its conserved first and last residue. D genes are given only for firm matches. Some rows have no size entry. The others give once, few or many, or a class for an expanded clone.

abundance | len | d_gene | v_gene | CDR3aa
. | 14 | . | TRBV28 | CAIGHQRGTGELFF
. | 14 | . | TRBV4-1 | CASSQDVGTYEQYF
once | 13 | TRBD1 | TRBV3-1/TRBV3-2 | CASRQQGLYEQYF
. | 19 | TRBD1 | TRBV5-1 | CASSGTGQGDLSGANVLTF
. | 17 | . | TRBV7-2 | CASSLSRTAGSTGELFF
. | 12 | . | TRBV25-1 | CASSLGDLTAYF
once | 13 | . | TRBV29-1 | CSVYVGGNQPQHF
. | 22 | TRBD2 | TRBV7-8 | CASSPRRRRLAGADFIYNEQFF
. | 14 | . | TRBV6-1 | CASNWSGSNEKLFF
. | 14 | TRBD2 | TRBV7-9 | CASRAGGTDNEQFF
. | 15 | . | TRBV5-4 | CASSFPGTNTGELFF
. | 14 | TRBD2 | TRBV7-7 | CASSLAGEQETQYF
once | 17 | TRBD2 | TRBV5-4 | CASSSRLAGGRSYEQYF
. | 15 | . | TRBV7-2 | CASSADPGEASPLHF
. | 17 | . | TRBV18 | CASSPKRVGVMADGYTF
. | 13 | . | TRBV14 | CASSQDLGAEAFF
once | 16 | TRBD1 | TRBV7-2 | CASSARQGGRNTEAFF
once | 15 | . | TRBV2 | CASSDWNRANYGYTF
once | 15 | . | TRBV18 | CASSPDGLGSNEQFF
. | 14 | . | TRBV14 | CASSPWTAGNTIYF
. | 14 | TRBD2 | TRBV6-5 | CASCPSGETYEQYF
. | 13 | . | TRBV29-1 | CSVEGRGRAEAFF
. | 15 | TRBD2 | TRBV24-1 | CATSEAGRFTDTQYF
. | 14 | . | TRBV2 | CASSAGRNQETQYF
. | 13 | . | TRBV12-3/TRBV12-4 | CASRRPLDQPQHF
. | 14 | TRBD1 | TRBV18 | CASSTSGTGYGYTF
few | 15 | . | TRBV19 | CASRAPRGANSPLHF
. | 15 | . | TRBV18 | CASSSFSGNTGELFF
few | 14 | . | TRBV5-4 | CASSLRGSNQPQHF
. | 13 | TRBD1 | TRBV24-1 | CATSGRQGGEQFF
. | 16 | . | TRBV9 | CASSVAAISSYNEQFF
. | 15 | TRBD2 | TRBV27 | CASSLGGGRGDTQYF
. | 13 | TRBD1 | TRBV18 | CASSPRQGETQYF
. | 16 | TRBD1 | TRBV7-9 | CASSLLGGQGETEAFF
. | 16 | TRBD1 | TRBV7-9 | CASSSTQGTNTGELFF
. | 13 | . | TRBV18 | CASSLDSGNTIYF
. | 12 | . | TRBV5-4 | CASSLLPGEQYF
few | 12 | TRBD1 | TRBV12-3/TRBV12-4 | CASTEGATEAFF
. | 15 | . | TRBV9 | CASSATVVNTGELFF
. | 12 | . | TRBV12-3/TRBV12-4 | CASSLGSTEAFF
. | 13 | . | TRBV18 | CASSAIRGETQYF
few | 16 | . | TRBV5-1 | CASTPDGPATNEKLFF
. | 10 | . | TRBV29-1 | CSASGYGYTF
. | 15 | TRBD1 | TRBV27 | CASSPWDRSNQPQHF
once | 15 | TRBD1 | TRBV19 | CATSYEDRGTYEQYF
. | 13 | . | TRBV7-8 | CASSLAGDYEQYF
. | 15 | TRBD2 | TRBV30 | CAWSSGTRVEETQYF
. | 16 | TRBD1 | TRBV28 | CASSSPAGGRRSTIYF
. | 19 | . | TRBV19 | CASTPRRTDLSSYNSPLHF
. | 16 | TRBD2 | TRBV6-5 | CASSYSRAGERNEQYF